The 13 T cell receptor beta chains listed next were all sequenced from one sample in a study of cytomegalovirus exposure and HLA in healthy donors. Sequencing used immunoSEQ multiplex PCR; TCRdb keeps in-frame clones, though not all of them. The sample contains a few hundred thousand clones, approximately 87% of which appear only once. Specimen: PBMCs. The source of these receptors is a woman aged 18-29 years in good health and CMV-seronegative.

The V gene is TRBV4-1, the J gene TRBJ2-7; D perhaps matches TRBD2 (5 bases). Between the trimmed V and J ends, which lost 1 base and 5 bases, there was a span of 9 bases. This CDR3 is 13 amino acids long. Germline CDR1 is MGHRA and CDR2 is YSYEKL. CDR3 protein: CASSQVREDEQYF. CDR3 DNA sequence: TGCGCCAGCAGCCAAGTCCGGGAAGACGAGCAGTACTTC.

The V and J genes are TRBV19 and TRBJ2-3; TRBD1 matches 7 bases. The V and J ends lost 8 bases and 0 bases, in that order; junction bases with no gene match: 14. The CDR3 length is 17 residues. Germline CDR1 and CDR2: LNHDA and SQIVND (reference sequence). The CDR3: CASSPPWDSPSTDTQYF. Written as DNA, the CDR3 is TGTGCCAGTTCCCCCCCCTGGGACAGCCCTAGCACAGATACGCAGTATTTT.

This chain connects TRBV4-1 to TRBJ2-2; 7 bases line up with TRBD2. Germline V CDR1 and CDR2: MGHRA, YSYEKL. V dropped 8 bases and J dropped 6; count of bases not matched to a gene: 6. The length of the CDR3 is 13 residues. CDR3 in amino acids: CASGGVPAGELFF. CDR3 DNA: TGCGCCAGCGGGGGGGTCCCAGCCGGGGAGCTGTTTTTT.

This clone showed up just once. CDR3 DNA: TGCGCCAGCAGCGACCCCTTTACAGGGAACAATGAGCAGTTCTTC. It codes for CASSDPFTGNNEQFF. This chain links TRBV10-1 with TRBJ2-1; tentatively, D is TRBD1 (6 bases). Germline lookup yields CDR1 WNHNN and CDR2 SYGVQD (reference sequence). The CDR3 consists of 15 residues. V was trimmed by 6 bases and J by 5 bases, leaving 17 bases between them.

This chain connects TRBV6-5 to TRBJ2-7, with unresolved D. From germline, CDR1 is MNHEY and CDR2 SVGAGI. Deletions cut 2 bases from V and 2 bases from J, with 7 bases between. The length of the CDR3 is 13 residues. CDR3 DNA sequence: TGTGCCAGCAGTTACAAAGTAGCCTACGAGCAGTACTTC. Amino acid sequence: CASSYKVAYEQYF.

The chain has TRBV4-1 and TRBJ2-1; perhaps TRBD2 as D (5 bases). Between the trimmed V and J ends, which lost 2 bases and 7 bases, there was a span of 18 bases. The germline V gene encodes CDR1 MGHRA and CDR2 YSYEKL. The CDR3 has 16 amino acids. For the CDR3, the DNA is TGCGCCAGCAGCCAACCCGCCGGGAAAAATCAAAATGAGCAGTTCTTC. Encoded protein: CASSQPAGKNQNEQFF.

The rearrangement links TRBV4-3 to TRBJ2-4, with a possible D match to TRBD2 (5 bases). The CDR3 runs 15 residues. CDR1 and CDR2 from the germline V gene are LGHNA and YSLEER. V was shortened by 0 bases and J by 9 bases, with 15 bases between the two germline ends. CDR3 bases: TGCGCCAGCAGCCAAGATCACCCGCCTGCGGGCATTCAGTACTTC. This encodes CASSQDHPPAGIQYF.

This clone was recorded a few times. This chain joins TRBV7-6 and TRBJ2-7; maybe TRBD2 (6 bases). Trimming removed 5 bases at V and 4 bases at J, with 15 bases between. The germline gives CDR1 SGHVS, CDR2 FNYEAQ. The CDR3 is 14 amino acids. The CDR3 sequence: CASSTLGTGYEQYF. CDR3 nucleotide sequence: TGTGCCAGCAGCACCCTCGGGACTGGGTACGAGCAGTACTTC.

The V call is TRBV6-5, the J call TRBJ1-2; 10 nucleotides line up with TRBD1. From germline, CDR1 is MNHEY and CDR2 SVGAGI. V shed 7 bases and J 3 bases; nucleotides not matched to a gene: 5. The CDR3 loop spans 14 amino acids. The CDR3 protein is CASTPGQGHYGYTF. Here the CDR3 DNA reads TGTGCCAGCACCCCGGGACAGGGGCACTATGGCTACACCTTC.

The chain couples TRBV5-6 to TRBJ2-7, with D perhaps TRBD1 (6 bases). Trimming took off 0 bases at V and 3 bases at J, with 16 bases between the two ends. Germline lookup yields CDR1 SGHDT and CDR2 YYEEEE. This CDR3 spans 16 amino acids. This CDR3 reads CASSLGWQGKSYEQYF. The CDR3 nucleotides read TGTGCCAGCAGCTTGGGTTGGCAGGGGAAAAGCTACGAGCAGTACTTC.

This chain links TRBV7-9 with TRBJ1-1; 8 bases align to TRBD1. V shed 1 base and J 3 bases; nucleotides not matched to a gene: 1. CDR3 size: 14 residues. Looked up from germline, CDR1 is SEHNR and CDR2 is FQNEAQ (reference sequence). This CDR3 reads CASSLGQGHTEAFF. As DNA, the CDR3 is TGTGCCAGCAGCTTAGGACAGGGGCACACTGAAGCTTTCTTT.

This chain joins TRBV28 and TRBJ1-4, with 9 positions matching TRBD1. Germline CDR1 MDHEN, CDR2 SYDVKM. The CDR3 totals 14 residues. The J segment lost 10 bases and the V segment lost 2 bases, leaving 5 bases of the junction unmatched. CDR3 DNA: TGTGCCAGCAGTTTAAGACAGGGGGGTGGAAAACTGTTTTTT. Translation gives CASSLRQGGGKLFF.

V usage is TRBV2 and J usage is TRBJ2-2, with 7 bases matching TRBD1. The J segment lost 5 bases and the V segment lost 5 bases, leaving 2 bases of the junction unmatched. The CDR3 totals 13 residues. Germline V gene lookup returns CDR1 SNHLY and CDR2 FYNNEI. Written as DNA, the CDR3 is TGTGCCAGCAGTTCACAGGGGACCGGGGAGCTGTTTTTT. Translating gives CASSSQGTGELFF.